This TCR beta chain was profiled in a study of cytomegalovirus exposure and HLA in healthy donors (dated by TCRdb to about 2017). Regarding the study in general: An earlier analysis of some 550 of the donors reported about 250 Gb of sequence data and roughly 110 million unique TCR beta sequences from 150 million to 200 million T cells. An early release that covered around 590 HLA-typed donors contained around 330 gigabases of sequencing data and 80 million or so unique TCR sequences. Of the roughly 430 genotyped donors, around 81% fell in the genetic ancestry cluster associated with self-reported Caucasian donors. The study aimed to test whether signatures of past pathogen exposure could be identified by cataloging public T cell receptors. The T cell repertoires of some 670 subjects were profiled by immunosequencing and related to cytomegalovirus serostatus. Along with the roughly 700-subject first cohort, a separate validation cohort of roughly 110 different subjects was used. The study combined high-throughput TCR immunosequencing, statistical association of individual TCRs with disease status, and machine learning to predict cytomegalovirus infection status. A later analysis re-analyzed previously published TCR beta repertoires from roughly 690 donors and added high-resolution HLA genotyping to study TCR occurrence patterns. The later analysis used no new phenotypic data to find candidate immune exposures, relying instead on TCR beta sequences and their occurrence across donors. An earlier analysis of 500 to 750 of the donors applied high-throughput TCR beta sequencing to assess whether each TCR beta V gene segment acted as functional or pseudogenic. Donor age, sex, ethnicity and CMV serostatus were compiled together with the repertoire data. A later genetic analysis used genome-wide SNP genotypes for about 55% of the 666 donors, treating that subset as a discovery cohort. Every repertoire in the discovery cohort had been generated on one and the same sequencing platform. Class I and class II HLA loci were covered by the typing at four-digit resolution. Typing coverage differed by locus: A, B, C, DRB1 and DQB1 were typed in roughly 620-630 donors, DQA1 in about 500, DPA1 in some 600, and DPB1 in about 450. Because of strong linkage in the cohort, five DR-DQ haplotypes were treated as single units for association and clustering. Across under 500 genotyped donors of the cohort, an average of approximately 240,000 unique TCR beta nucleotide sequences per donor were sequenced, and 15% to 20% of those sequences were non-productive. Summary of the overall study and its limitations: According to a later analysis, most CMV-associated TCR beta chains appeared to be HLA-restricted, and the HLA associations seemed to be driven largely by CMV exposure. An earlier analysis of around 500 of the donors showed that most TCR beta V segments appeared in productive rearrangements either about 87% or about 30% of the time, which broadly matched IMGT annotations. Most TCR sequences were observed very rarely across donors, whereas some public TCRs were present in many individuals. Linkage disequilibrium might explain the correlated functional status among segregating V segments, but an unknown experimental factor could not be ruled out. In a later genetic analysis, a missense DCLRE1C variant was associated with V-gene and J-gene trimming of TCR beta chains, and the association was replicated in an independent cohort. According to a later analysis, parvovirus B19, influenza, CMV and Epstein-Barr virus appeared linked to several top co-occurrence clusters. CMV serostatus was the only immune exposure information available for the cohort. A further reported finding was that TCR beta sequences accurately predicted the HLA-A and HLA-B alleles for most subjects in the first cohort. In a later analysis, TCR association rates were found to vary across HLA loci, with the most associated TCRs seen for DRB1 alleles and the fewest for HLA-C alleles. The earlier analysis of nearly 600 of the donors excluded roughly 16 rarely observed V segments, including chromosome 9 orphons, because counts were too low. In vitro tests confirmed that a few of the cytomegalovirus-associated TCR beta chains recognize cytomegalovirus antigens. In a later analysis, 16,951 TCR beta sequences were associated with specific HLA alleles at a false discovery rate of 0.05. A total of fewer than 200 TCR beta chains were listed by the study as associated with cytomegalovirus. Some IMGT-functional V segments, including TRBV6-2 and TRBV6-3, could not be told apart with the 87-base-pair reads, so those segments were excluded. A group of highly shared sequence variants was considered likely to be a technical artifact of the sequencing pipeline. Assigning TCR associations to individual alleles was difficult when HLA alleles, especially DR and DQ, strongly co-occurred. The authors suggested that the approach could potentially be generalized to other disease states and immunological phenotypes. Cytomegalovirus status was reported to be diagnosed by the classifier with high specificity and sensitivity in both the original and validation cohorts. HLA typing was unavailable for some donors at each locus, so association tests used only the typed subset. In a later genetic analysis, fewer N-insertions in productive TCRs were reported among donors in an Asian-associated ancestry cluster than the approximately 630-donor mean. The presence/absence analyses assumed that sequencing depth was roughly uniform across donors, and that assumption may not be true. Only TCR beta chains were sequenced in this cohort, and the absence of alpha or paired-chain data limited detectable features. In a later analysis, HLA-associated TCR beta chains showed more clonal expansion and lower generation probabilities than non-associated chains that were equally common.

Inclusive of the bounding cysteine and phenylalanine, the CDR3 is 13 residues long. CDR3 DNA is the only sequence kept; it has 39 bases, read in frame from the first base. The germline V gene encodes CDR1 SQVTM and CDR2 ANQGSEA. V lost 4 bases and J lost 3 bases; the stretch between them is 12 bases long. Comments on this clone: Which antigen it targets is not known. One base away there is no much larger clone; base qualities are not given.

The cohort comprised around 700 healthy bone marrow donors. At the time of sampling, every cohort member was nominally healthy, though immune exposures that went unrecorded were likely present. The donor tested CMV seronegative and was one of the 352 seronegative cohort members. Every donor gave a peripheral blood sample, and the peripheral blood mononuclear cells from that sample were used for TCR beta sequencing. Genomic DNA extraction from the blood cell samples was performed with the Qiagen DNeasy Blood Extraction Kit. Library generation was performed with the immunoSEQ multiplex PCR assay. For the multiplex PCR, a mixture combining 60 forward primers for TCR Vbeta segments and 13 reverse primers for TCR Jbeta segments was used. The CDR3 region of rearranged TCR beta genes was amplified from genomic DNA by a multiplex PCR assay. Amplified TCR beta libraries were sequenced as 87-base-pair reads on the Illumina HiSeq System. Per the source publication's procedure: A later analysis counted tens of millions of unique TCR beta chains across the 550 to 700 repertoires, and around 9.9 million of these chains were shared by at least two donors. Raw reads were error-corrected and collapsed into unique sequences by a nearest-neighbor algorithm in which closely related sequences were merged to remove PCR and sequencing errors. To assign V, D and J gene segments, CDR3 sequences were aligned to IMGT reference sequences. For a sequence to be retained, a match of at least six nucleotides to both a V gene segment and a J gene segment was required. A rearrangement counted as productive if the CDR3 had no stop codons and remained in frame with V and J, and every other rearrangement counted as non-productive. Following IMGT convention, CDR3 was defined as the stretch from the second conserved V-encoded cysteine to the conserved J-encoded phenylalanine. Sequences without an unambiguous match to a single V gene segment were excluded from the earlier analysis of 450 to 650 of the donors. An earlier analysis of a few hundred of the donors called V segments functional above 56.7% productive rearrangements and segregating when the between-donor standard deviation exceeded 5%. A statistical classification framework was built to diagnose cytomegalovirus status from the catalog of TCR beta chain sequences. In a later analysis, TCR nucleotide sequences were compared against IMGT/GENE-DB human TR gene sequences so that V and J genes could be assigned. The TCRdist pipeline was used in a later analysis to assign CDR3 sequences and most-parsimonious VDJ recombination scenarios. In a later analysis, every TCR beta chain was defined by the combination of its CDR3 amino acid sequence and its V-gene family, and reads without a unique V-gene family were dropped. To address suspected cross-contamination and a sequencing artifact, a later analysis removed a few hundred highly shared, low-generation-probability nucleotide sequences. For each public chain, a later analysis derived a clonal expansion index from normalized ranks of inferred template counts within each repertoire. Generation probabilities in a later analysis came from a VDJ recombination model fitted to out-of-frame rearrangements, and those results were checked against IGoR. In a later analysis, TCR-TCR, TCR-HLA and TCR-CMV co-occurrence was scored with hypergeometric tests, and a repertoire-size bias correction was applied to TCR pairs. In a later analysis, false discovery rates were estimated by permuting HLA or CMV assignments 20 times. In a later analysis, co-occurring TCRs were grouped using DBSCAN, and TCRdist sequence similarity was added for clustering within HLA-allele-positive subsets. Repertoires with fewer than 30,000 or more than 120,000 public chains were left out of co-occurrence clustering, as were about 5 repertoires with anomalous nucleotide sharing. TCRdb mirrors the immuneACCESS table, restricted to in-frame sequences. Some clones are absent from its copies; in checked studies, under half trace to an unresolved V gene, and the reason for the others is unknown. That table furnishes V, J and clone size, whereas the DNA furnished D and trimming. The sample has 150,000 or so clones on record, about two thirds of them singletons. Of the sample, under 2% falls within the top ten clones.

Material: PBMCs. This receptor was identified in a woman under 30 in good health and CMV-seronegative. This chain joins TRBV29-1 to TRBJ1-2, and perhaps TRBD1 as D gene, on 6 matching bases. The nucleotide sequence reads TGCAGCGTTGCCCAGGGGAGGGACTATGGCTACACCTTC. Its product reads: CSVAQGRDYGYTF.